Following are 6 T cell receptor beta chains from one sample sequenced in a study of blood T cell repertoires in COVID-19. The data were produced by immunoSEQ multiplex PCR, yet TCRdb's version contains in-frame clones alone and is incomplete. The data contain some 270,000 clones, 85% to 90% of them singletons. The sample comprised PBMCs or T cells enriched from blood (not recorded which). The receptors were gathered from a woman aged 55 to 70 who had recovered from COVID-19.

The gene calls are TRBV6-5 and TRBJ2-7; D is perhaps TRBD1 (6 bases). The V end lost 5 bases, the J end lost 2 bases, and 13 bases lay between the germline ends. The CDR3 sequence is 14 residues long. The germline V gene encodes CDR1 MNHEY and CDR2 SVGAGI. The CDR3 is CASSIAGTPYEQYF. CDR3 sequence (DNA): TGTGCCAGCAGTATTGCCGGGACACCCTACGAGCAGTACTTC.

This chain links TRBV5-5 with TRBJ1-1; the D gene is possibly TRBD1 (5 bases). This CDR3 comprises 15 residues. Trimming took off 1 base at V and 2 bases at J, with 12 bases between the two ends. Germline V gene sequence: CDR1 SGHKS, CDR2 YYEKEE (reference sequence). For the CDR3, the DNA is TGTGCCAGCAGCTTGATCCAGGGCGTCAACACTGAAGCTTTCTTT. Translation gives CASSLIQGVNTEAFF.

The sample holds a few counts of this clone. This chain joins TRBV6-5 and TRBJ1-1; 9 bases match TRBD1. V gave up 6 bases and J gave up 4 bases; unmatched junction bases: 3. Germline CDR1 is MNHEY and CDR2 is SVGAGI. This CDR3 contains 13 residues. CDR3 protein: CASRQGAVTEAFF. DNA of the CDR3: TGTGCCAGCAGACAGGGGGCAGTCACTGAAGCTTTCTTT.

The CDR3 is CASSTEAGSYNSPLHF. DNA of the CDR3: TGTGCCAGCAGCACCGAGGCGGGGTCCTATAATTCACCCCTCCACTTT. This sequence joins TRBV7-9 and TRBJ1-6; D ambiguous. Trimming took off 5 bases at V and 1 base at J, with 12 bases between the two ends. This CDR3 is built from 16 residues. Germline assignment: CDR1 SEHNR and CDR2 FQNEAQ (reference sequence).

This clone appeared many times. The gene calls are TRBV2 and TRBJ1-1; D unresolved. CDR3 size: 16 residues. V shed 2 bases and J shed 4 bases, with 17 bases lying between them. Germline V gene lookup returns CDR1 SNHLY and CDR2 FYNNEI. The CDR3 protein is CASSESRAGWSTEAFF. The CDR3 nucleotides read TGTGCCAGCAGTGAAAGTAGAGCCGGGTGGAGCACTGAAGCTTTCTTT.

The count of this clone is one. V gene TRBV28 combines with J gene TRBJ1-2; 7 bases line up with TRBD1. The CDR3 has 15 amino acids. The junction had 8 bases not matched to a gene; V was cut back by 5 bases and J by 2 bases. Germline-derived CDR1 and CDR2 are MDHEN and SYDVKM. CDR3 sequence: CASSPPGQPNYGYTF. The CDR3 nucleotides are TGTGCCAGCAGTCCGCCGGGACAGCCGAACTATGGCTACACCTTC.